This passage covers 2 T cell receptor beta chains from one sample sequenced in a study of OX40 agonist ivuxolimab in advanced cancers. Sequencing was performed with immunoSEQ multiplex PCR; in TCRdb, only in-frame clones are kept and a portion is missing. The repertoire holds 50,000 or so clones, with approximately 88% as singletons. The material sequenced was CD4+ or CD8+ T cells sorted from blood, taken in a trial of the OX40 agonist ivuxolimab. The receptor source for this set is an adult with an advanced solid tumor such as melanoma, head and neck, liver or kidney cancer.

The chain is built from TRBV6-1 and TRBJ2-7; D is perhaps TRBD1 (6 bases). The germline gives CDR1 MNHNS, CDR2 SASEGT. CDR3 size: 12 residues. V dropped 6 bases and J dropped 5 bases, with 11 bases sitting between them. The DNA for the CDR3 is TGTGCCAGCAGCTACAGGGTCCACGAGCAGTACGTC. It is translated as CASSYRVHEQYV.

In its sample, this clone was seen many times. V is TRBV4-1 and J is TRBJ1-5; D not resolved. V lost 0 bases, J lost 0 bases, and 6 bases lay in between. The CDR3 sequence is 15 residues long. Looked up from germline, CDR1 is MGHRA and CDR2 is YSYEKL. For the CDR3, the DNA is TGCGCCAGCAGCCAAGAGGCAGGTAGCAATCAGCCCCAGCATTTT. It is translated as CASSQEAGSNQPQHF.